Sequencing of this T cell receptor (beta chain) was carried out in a study of cytomegalovirus exposure and HLA in healthy donors. Study results and limitations: TCR beta chain V- and J-gene trimming was linked, in a later analysis, to a missense variant in DCLRE1C. Later analysis reportedly placed an Asian-associated ancestry cluster below the approximately 650-donor mean in N-insertions.

Whereas donors were nominally healthy upon sampling, unrecorded immune exposures were probable. From germline, CDR1 is ENHRY and CDR2 SYGVKD. This CDR3 is 13 amino acids long. V gave up 4 bases and J gave up 6 bases, with 10 bases separating them. Amplification used 60 Vbeta primers and 13 Jbeta primers. Measured with immunoSEQ multiplex PCR; TCRdb has only the in-frame clones, and not every one. The sample table includes roughly 100,000 clones. As to this clone: What it recognizes is unknown.

Sequenced sample: PBMCs. The sequence came from a man aged 40-50 years in good health and CMV-seronegative. The chain joins TRBV10-3 to TRBJ1-5; D unclear. This CDR3 reads CAISVQIGQPQHF. CDR3 DNA sequence: TGTGCCATCAGTGTCCAAATCGGTCAGCCCCAGCATTTT.